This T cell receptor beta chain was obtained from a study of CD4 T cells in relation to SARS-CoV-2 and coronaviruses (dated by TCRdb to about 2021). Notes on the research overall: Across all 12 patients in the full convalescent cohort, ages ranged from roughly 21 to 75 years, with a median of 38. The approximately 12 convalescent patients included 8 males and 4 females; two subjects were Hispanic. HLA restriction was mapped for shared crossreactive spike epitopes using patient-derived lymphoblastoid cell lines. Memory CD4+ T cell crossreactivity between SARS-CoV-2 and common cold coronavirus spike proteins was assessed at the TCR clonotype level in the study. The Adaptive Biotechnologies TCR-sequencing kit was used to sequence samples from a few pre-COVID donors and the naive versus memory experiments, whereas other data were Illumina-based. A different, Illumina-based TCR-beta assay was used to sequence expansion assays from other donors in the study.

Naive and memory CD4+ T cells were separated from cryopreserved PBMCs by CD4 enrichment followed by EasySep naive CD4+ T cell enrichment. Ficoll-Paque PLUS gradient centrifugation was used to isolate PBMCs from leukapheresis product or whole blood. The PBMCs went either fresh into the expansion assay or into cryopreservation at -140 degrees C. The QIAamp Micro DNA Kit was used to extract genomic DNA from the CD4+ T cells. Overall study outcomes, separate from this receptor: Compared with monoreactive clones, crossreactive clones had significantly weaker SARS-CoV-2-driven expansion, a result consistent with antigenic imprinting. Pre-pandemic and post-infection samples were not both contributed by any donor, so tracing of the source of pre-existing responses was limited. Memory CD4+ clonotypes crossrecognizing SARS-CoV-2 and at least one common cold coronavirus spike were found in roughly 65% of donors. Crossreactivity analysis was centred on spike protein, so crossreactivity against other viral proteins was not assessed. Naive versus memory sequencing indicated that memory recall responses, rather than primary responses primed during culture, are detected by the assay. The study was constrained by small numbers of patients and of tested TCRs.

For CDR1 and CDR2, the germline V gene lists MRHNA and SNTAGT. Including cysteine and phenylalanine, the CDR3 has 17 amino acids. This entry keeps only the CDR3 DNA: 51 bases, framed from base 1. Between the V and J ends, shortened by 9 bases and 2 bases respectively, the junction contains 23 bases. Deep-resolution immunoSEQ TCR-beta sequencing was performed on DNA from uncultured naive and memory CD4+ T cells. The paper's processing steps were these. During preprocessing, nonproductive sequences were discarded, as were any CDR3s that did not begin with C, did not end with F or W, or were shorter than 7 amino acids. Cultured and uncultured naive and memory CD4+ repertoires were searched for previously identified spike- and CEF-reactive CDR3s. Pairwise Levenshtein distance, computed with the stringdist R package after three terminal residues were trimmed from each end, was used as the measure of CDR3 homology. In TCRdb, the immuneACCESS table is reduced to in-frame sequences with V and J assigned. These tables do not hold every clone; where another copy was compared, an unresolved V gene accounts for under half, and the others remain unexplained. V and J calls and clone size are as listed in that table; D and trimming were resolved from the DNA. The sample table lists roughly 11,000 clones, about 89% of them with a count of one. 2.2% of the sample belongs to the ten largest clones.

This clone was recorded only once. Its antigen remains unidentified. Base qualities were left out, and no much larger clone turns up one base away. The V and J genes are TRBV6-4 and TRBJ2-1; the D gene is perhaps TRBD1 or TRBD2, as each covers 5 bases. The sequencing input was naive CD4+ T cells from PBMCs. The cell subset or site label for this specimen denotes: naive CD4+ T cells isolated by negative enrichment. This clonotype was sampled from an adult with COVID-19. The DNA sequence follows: TGTGCCAGGAGAGCTCCAGAGGTGGGACGCGCCTACAATGAGCAGTTCTTC. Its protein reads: CARRAPEVGRAYNEQFF.